This T cell receptor (beta chain) was recorded in a study of response to subunit inactivated influenza vaccine (dated by TCRdb to about 2018). With regard to the full study: The study used deep quantitative T cell receptor repertoire profiling to track responses to a trivalent subunit inactivated influenza vaccine. Broad study findings and their caveats: It was suggested by the authors that each seasonal influenza vaccination may recruit only a limited number of new T cells.

Libraries were made using RT-PCR. Sequencing took place on an Illumina HiSeq 2500. TCRdb reran the public reads through fastp at Q25 and MiXCR, keeping productive beta chains. Identical CDR3 protein sequences are pooled into one entry, listed with their most common genes and DNA. For this sample the table gives over 400,000 distinct CDR3 sequences, of which 10% to 15% were detected only once. In total, the top ten clones hold about 12% of the sample. V gives up 8 bases and J gives up 4 bases, and the segment between their germline ends measures 8 bases. From its cysteine to its phenylalanine, the CDR3 spans 12 amino acids. The DNA shown is the 36-base CDR3, in frame from base 1. Via the germline V gene, CDR1 is KGHSH and CDR2 LQKENI. This clonotype has at least ten counts. Its antigen specificity is not known. Nothing much larger sits one base from this clone, and base qualities are not available. The time point label, read with the paper, signifies: more than 35 days after influenza vaccine administration.

This receptor was taken from a man in his forties or fifties who received an inactivated influenza vaccine. Donor details come from another sample of the same person, matched by shared clones. The sequence joins TRBV18 to TRBJ2-2; too little of a D gene remains to name it. The material sequenced was PBMCs from blood, taken about 6 weeks after vaccination. CDR3 loop: CASSPRTGELFF. The base sequence is TGTGCCAGCAGTCCCCGCACCGGGGAGCTGTTTTTT.